Listed here are 14 T cell receptor beta chains from one sample, sequenced in a study of beta chain features in type 1 diabetes. Antigens for these TCRs are unknown. Study-wide results and limits: All four CD4+ subsets of Type 1 diabetes patients contained TCRB CDR3s that were moderately but significantly shorter.

Every bit of the isolated RNA underwent reverse transcription, so sequencing read expressed TCRB transcripts. The data were produced by immunoSEQ multiplex PCR, yet TCRdb's version contains in-frame clones alone and is incomplete. Of 330,000 or so clones listed, approximately 12% are singletons. Sequenced input: naive CD4+ T cells from blood. The receptors here all came from a woman aged 18-29 years with type 1 diabetes.

The genes are TRBV5-1 and TRBJ2-3; 10 bases line up with TRBD2. Germline V lookup: CDR1 SGHRS, CDR2 YFSETQ. CDR3 length: 15 residues. The V gene end was trimmed by 4 bases and the J gene end by 4 bases; junction bases not matched to a gene: 6. In DNA form, the CDR3 reads TGCGCCAGCAGCGCCCCTAGCGGGGGCCCAGATACGCAGTATTTT. This codes for CASSAPSGGPDTQYF.

This chain connects TRBV6-1 to TRBJ2-7; the D gene is possibly TRBD1 (5 bases). Per the germline V gene, CDR1 is MNHNS and CDR2 is SASEGT. The CDR3 spans 13 residues. V was pared by 7 bases and J by 2 bases, with 12 bases between. The CDR3 reads CASKTALAYEQYF. The CDR3 DNA is TGTGCCAGCAAGACAGCTCTTGCCTACGAGCAGTACTTC.

A few counts support this clone. This chain uses TRBV5-6 with TRBJ2-5, with 8 positions matching TRBD2. The V and J ends lost 0 bases and 3 bases, in that order; junction bases with no gene match: 1. The germline V gene encodes CDR1 SGHDT and CDR2 YYEEEE. CDR3 length: 14 amino acids. This CDR3 is CASSLALAEETQYF. The CDR3 region has the DNA TGTGCCAGCAGCTTGGCACTAGCGGAAGAGACCCAGTACTTC.

There are a few counts of this clone. This chain joins TRBV4-3 and TRBJ2-5, with D perhaps TRBD2 (6 bases). Between the trimmed V and J ends, which lost 3 bases and 2 bases, there was a span of 16 bases. The germline CDR1 and CDR2 sequences are LGHNA and YSLEER. The CDR3 runs to 16 residues. The DNA of the CDR3 is TGCGCCAGCAGCCAGGAGGGGTTATTGGGTCAAGAGACCCAGTACTTC. Amino acid sequence: CASSQEGLLGQETQYF.

V gene TRBV18 combines with J gene TRBJ2-1; D perhaps matches TRBD1 (6 bases). The germline gives CDR1 KGHSH, CDR2 LQKENI. Trimming took off 3 bases at V and 7 bases at J, with 16 bases between the two ends. The CDR3 is 15 amino acids. Here the CDR3 reads CASSPPGTPGNEQFF. The CDR3 coding sequence is TGTGCCAGCTCACCCCCCGGGACACCCGGGAATGAGCAGTTCTTC.

This clone was observed a few times. V gene TRBV7-2 combines with J gene TRBJ2-3; 10 bases agree with TRBD2. The germline V gene has CDR1 SGHTA and CDR2 FQGNSA. This CDR3 region has 13 residues. Unmatched junction bases numbered 6, after V lost 5 bases and J lost 10 bases. This chain's CDR3 is CASSPYSGGAQYF. The CDR3 DNA sequence: TGTGCCAGCAGCCCATACAGCGGGGGGGCGCAGTATTTT. The full variable domain, completed using reference TRBV7-2 and TRBJ2-3, is GAGVSQSPSNKVTEKGKDVELRCDPISGHTALYWYRQSLGQGLEFLIYFQGNSAPDKSGLPSDRFSAERTGGSVSTLTIQRTQQEDSAVYLCASSPYSGGAQYFGPGTRLTVL.

V usage is TRBV6-5 and J usage is TRBJ1-1, with TRBD1 matching over 7 bases. Germline V gives CDR1 MNHEY, CDR2 SVGAGI. The trim removed 5 bases at V and 7 bases at J, leaving 7 bases unmatched. The CDR3 consists of 13 residues. The CDR3 here is CASSPDRRVEAFF. In DNA form, the CDR3 reads TGTGCCAGCAGTCCGGACAGGAGAGTTGAAGCTTTCTTT.

This clone turned up a few times. The chain recombines TRBV7-2 with TRBJ1-1, with 9 bases lining up with TRBD1. J was trimmed by 2 bases and V by 4 bases; bases with no gene match: 2. CDR3 length: 14 residues. Germline V gene sequence: CDR1 SGHTA, CDR2 FQGNSA. The DNA of the CDR3 is TGTGCCAGCAGCTCGGGACAGGGAAACACTGAAGCTTTCTTT. Its protein product is CASSSGQGNTEAFF. The variable domain in full, with the rest retrieved from reference TRBV7-2 and TRBJ1-1, is GAGVSQSPSNKVTEKGKDVELRCDPISGHTALYWYRQSLGQGLEFLIYFQGNSAPDKSGLPSDRFSAERTGGSVSTLTIQRTQQEDSAVYLCASSSGQGNTEAFFGQGTRLTVV.

V and J are TRBV29-1 and TRBJ1-2; 9 bases map to TRBD1. V was clipped by 7 bases and J by 13 bases; unmatched bases: 10. The CDR3 spans 11 residues. Germline V gives CDR1 SQVTM, CDR2 ANQGSEA. As DNA, the CDR3 is TGCAGCGGGGGGGGGACAGGGACAACCACCTTC. This codes for CSGGGTGTTTF.

This clone occurred a few times. The genes are TRBV19 and TRBJ1-5; D unresolved. The V gene's germline CDR1 is LNHDA and CDR2 SQIVND (reference sequence). V shed 1 base and J shed 5 bases, with 15 bases lying between them. This CDR3 has 16 residues. CDR3 amino acids: CASSIVGRAWHQPQHF. The DNA for the CDR3 is TGTGCCAGTAGTATAGTCGGGAGGGCTTGGCATCAGCCCCAGCATTTT.

This clone was seen more than once but under ten times. The V gene is TRBV30, the J gene TRBJ2-7; D may be TRBD1 (5 bases). This CDR3 is 16 amino acids long. The ends were cut back, 0 bases at V and 0 bases at J, with 15 bases in the middle. Germline V lookup: CDR1 GTSNPN, CDR2 SVGIG (reference sequence). The CDR3 DNA sequence: TGTGCCTGGAGTGTACCCAGGGTACGATTCTCCTACGAGCAGTACTTC. It codes for CAWSVPRVRFSYEQYF.

This clone was picked up a small number of times. The chain links TRBV29-1 to TRBJ2-2, with 8 nucleotides matching TRBD2. CDR3 length: 14 residues. V dropped 3 bases and J dropped 6; count of bases not matched to a gene: 6. The V gene's germline CDR1 is SQVTM and CDR2 ANQGSEA. CDR3 amino acids: CSVDDSGEAGELFF. The CDR3 bases are TGCAGCGTTGATGATAGCGGGGAGGCCGGGGAGCTGTTTTTT.

The table lists this clone with a few counts. The rearrangement uses TRBV18 and TRBJ2-5, with TRBD1 identical over 7 bases. Germline CDR1 KGHSH, CDR2 LQKENI. The CDR3 is made up of 15 amino acids. The J segment lost 4 bases and the V segment lost 2 bases, leaving 7 bases of the junction unmatched. CDR3 loop: CASSPGTDWRETQYF. The CDR3, as DNA: TGTGCCAGCTCACCAGGGACAGATTGGAGAGAGACCCAGTACTTC.

The chain is built from TRBV4-1 and TRBJ1-6; 7 bases agree with TRBD1. The trim removed 4 bases at V and 8 bases at J, leaving 8 bases unmatched. From germline, CDR1 is MGHRA and CDR2 YSYEKL. The CDR3 contains 15 residues. The CDR3 here is CASSRDRPADSPLHF. The CDR3 region has the DNA TGCGCCAGCAGCCGGGACAGACCTGCGGATTCACCCCTCCACTTT.